The 18 T cell receptor beta chains in this list originate from one sample, sequenced in a study of Ad26.COV2.S vaccination and SARS-CoV-2 variants (dated by TCRdb to about 2021). Libraries were made using the immunoSEQ multiplex PCR assay. The immuneACCESS repertoire file appears here via TCRdb, limited to in-frame rearrangements. These files lack a portion of the clones; in checked studies, under half of the deficit traces to unresolved V genes, and the cause of the others is not known. The table for this sample lists around 300,000 clones; around 89% of them were counted only once. The ten largest clones add up to roughly 4.8% of the sample. The sample's treatment or condition label, decoded: 19 received Ad26.COV2.S at low or high dose, single or two shots; roughly five received placebo; per-sample allocation not given. Repertoires of vaccine and placebo recipients were sequenced from samples collected on day 63 after the first injection.

The source was peripheral blood, collected in a trial of Ad26.COV2.S vaccine versus placebo. The receptors originated from a person aged 18-65 years who received the Ad26.COV2.S COVID-19 vaccine or a placebo.

This chain links TRBV2 with TRBJ1-1; no reliable D call. Looked up from germline, CDR1 is SNHLY and CDR2 is FYNNEI. V lost 4 bases and J 7 bases, leaving 10 bases between the germline ends. The CDR3 is 12 amino acids. CDR3 in amino acids: CASSVRGYEAFF. The CDR3 DNA reads as TGTGCCAGCAGTGTACGTGGTTATGAAGCTTTCTTT. Filled out from reference TRBV2 and TRBJ1-1, the complete variable domain reads EPEVTQTPSHQVTQMGQEVILRCVPISNHLYFYWYRQILGQKVEFLVSFYNNEISEKSEIFDDQFSVERPDGSNFTLKIRSTKLEDSAMYFCASSVRGYEAFFGQGTRLTVV.

The J gene is TRBJ2-1, the V gene TRBV29-1, with 12 bases fitting TRBD2. Germline CDR1 SQVTM, CDR2 ANQGSEA. The trim removed 4 bases at V and 5 bases at J, leaving 6 bases unmatched. The CDR3 loop spans 15 amino acids. In DNA, the CDR3 is TGCAGCGTTGCCATTACTAGCGGGAGGCACAATGAGCAGTTCTTC. Residues: CSVAITSGRHNEQFF.

The gene calls are TRBV5-1 and TRBJ2-2; D may be TRBD2 (6 bases). This CDR3 is 18 amino acids long. Germline V CDR1 and CDR2: SGHRS, YFSETQ. The V end lost 4 bases, the J end lost 2 bases, and 21 bases lay between the germline ends. CDR3 sequence: CASSPTFYGTLNTGELFF. The DNA for the CDR3 is TGCGCCAGCAGCCCGACATTCTACGGGACTCTCAACACCGGGGAGCTGTTTTTT.

The J gene is TRBJ2-3, the V gene TRBV5-5, with TRBD2 as a possible D gene (5 bases). The length of the CDR3 is 15 residues. The V and J ends lost 8 bases and 2 bases respectively, with 18 bases between them. Germline V gene sequence: CDR1 SGHKS, CDR2 YYEKEE (reference sequence). CDR3 amino acids: CARPSDFFNTDTQYF. CDR3 nucleotide sequence: TGTGCCAGGCCGTCGGACTTCTTCAACACAGATACGCAGTATTTT.

This chain links TRBV5-1 with TRBJ2-1, with 7 bases lining up with TRBD1. Germline CDR1 reads SGHRS; CDR2 reads YFSETQ. The CDR3 is 15 residues long. The trim removed 0 bases at V and 4 bases at J, leaving 4 bases unmatched. Here the CDR3 DNA reads TGCGCCAGCAGCTTGGGACAGGGCTTGTACAATGAGCAGTTCTTC. Residues: CASSLGQGLYNEQFF.

The chain has TRBV2 and TRBJ1-1; TRBD1 matches at 7 bases. The CDR3 covers 20 residues. Germline V gives CDR1 SNHLY, CDR2 FYNNEI. The J segment lost 0 bases and the V segment lost 5 bases, leaving 21 bases of the junction unmatched. The CDR3 reads CASSYPRMLQGTHMNTEAFF. CDR3 DNA: TGTGCCAGCAGTTACCCTAGGATGCTACAGGGGACACACATGAACACTGAAGCTTTCTTT. The variable domain in full, completed from reference TRBV2 and TRBJ1-1, reads EPEVTQTPSHQVTQMGQEVILRCVPISNHLYFYWYRQILGQKVEFLVSFYNNEISEKSEIFDDQFSVERPDGSNFTLKIRSTKLEDSAMYFCASSYPRMLQGTHMNTEAFFGQGTRLTVV.

The rearrangement uses TRBV7-2 and TRBJ2-7, with 14 bases lining up with TRBD2. CDR1 is SGHTA and CDR2 is FQGNSA in the germline V gene. The trim removed 4 bases at V and 5 bases at J, leaving 7 bases unmatched. This CDR3 spans 16 amino acids. The CDR3, as DNA: TGTGCCAGCAGCTCCCGGACTAGCGGGAGGTTGGACGAGCAGTACTTC. This encodes CASSSRTSGRLDEQYF.

This sequence joins TRBV28 and TRBJ1-2, with D possibly being TRBD1 (5 bases). The germline V gene has CDR1 MDHEN and CDR2 SYDVKM. V shed 5 bases and J shed 4 bases, with 17 bases lying between them. The CDR3 is 15 amino acids. CDR3: CASSPADTRFYGYTF. CDR3 DNA: TGTGCCAGCAGTCCTGCGGACACTCGGTTCTATGGCTACACCTTC.

The chain couples TRBV11-2 to TRBJ1-1; D is unresolved. In germline, CDR1 is SGHAT, CDR2 FQNNGV. The CDR3 is 14 residues long. V was clipped by 5 bases and J by 1 base, with 11 bases between them. DNA of the CDR3: TGTGCCAGCAGCCCGAGAGGACGGAACACTGAAGCTTTCTTT. It codes for CASSPRGRNTEAFF.

There are many counts of this clone. The V gene is TRBV6-2 or TRBV6-3, the J gene TRBJ1-2; 8 nucleotides align to TRBD1. Trimming took 5 bases from V and 5 from J; bases not matched to a gene: 16. Per the germline V gene, CDR1 is MNHEY and CDR2 is SVGEGT. The CDR3 runs to 17 residues. The CDR3 protein is CASSDPGTGEASYGYTF. CDR3 in DNA: TGTGCCAGCAGTGACCCCGGGACAGGCGAGGCTTCTTATGGCTACACCTTC.

The chain is built from TRBV5-1 and TRBJ1-6; TRBD1 matches at 7 bases. The trim removed 0 bases at V and 7 bases at J, leaving 4 bases unmatched. The CDR3 sequence is 15 residues long. Germline V gene data show CDR1 as SGHRS and CDR2 as YFSETQ. The CDR3 nucleotides read TGCGCCAGCAGCTTGGGGGGCAGGGGGAATTCACCCCTCCACTTT. Translated: CASSLGGRGNSPLHF.

This rearrangement joins TRBV28 to TRBJ2-5; no definite D call. Germline loops: CDR1 MDHEN, CDR2 SYDVKM. Trimming removed 3 bases at V and 0 bases at J, with 8 bases between. The CDR3 has 14 amino acids. This CDR3 is CASSFRRNQETQYF. Here the CDR3 DNA reads TGTGCCAGCAGTTTCAGGCGGAACCAAGAGACCCAGTACTTC.

The chain recombines TRBV15 with TRBJ1-2, with D possibly matching TRBD1 (5 bases). The CDR3 totals 15 residues. V dropped 0 bases and J dropped 1 base, with 9 bases sitting between them. Germline CDR1 reads LNHNV; CDR2 reads YYDKDF (reference sequence). The CDR3 spells CATSRDRGFNYGYTF. In DNA form, the CDR3 reads TGTGCCACCAGCAGAGATCGGGGCTTTAACTATGGCTACACCTTC.

This sequence joins TRBV4-2 and TRBJ1-5; 9 bases line up with TRBD1. After removal of 1 base from V and 2 bases from J, the junction contained 15 bases not matched to a gene. The length of the CDR3 is 20 residues. Germline CDR1 LGHNA, CDR2 YNFKEQ. CDR3 sequence: CASSQVRDRAVGTGNQPQHF. The CDR3 DNA is TGTGCCAGCAGCCAAGTTCGGGACAGGGCGGTCGGTACGGGCAATCAGCCCCAGCATTTT.

This clone was detected once. The chain has TRBV7-2 and TRBJ2-7; the D gene is possibly TRBD2 (6 bases). In germline, CDR1 is SGHTA, CDR2 FQGNSA. The CDR3 extends over 17 amino acids. V gave up 3 bases and J gave up 4 bases, with 22 bases separating them. As DNA, the CDR3 is TGTGCCAGCAGCTTCGAGGAGGCGGGGTATACGGGTTACGAGCAGTACTTC. Its translation is CASSFEEAGYTGYEQYF.

The chain is built from TRBV6-5 and TRBJ2-7; 8 bases are a match to TRBD1. The germline CDR1 and CDR2 sequences are MNHEY and SVGAGI. The CDR3 has 13 residues. The junction had 9 bases not matched to a gene; V was cut back by 6 bases and J by 8 bases. CDR3 in DNA: TGTGCCAGCAGGATTATGCAGGGGGCCAAGCAGTACTTC. Protein product: CASRIMQGAKQYF.

The genes are TRBV29-1 and TRBJ1-1, with D tentatively TRBD1 (5 bases). In germline, CDR1 is SQVTM, CDR2 ANQGSEA. With 4 bases removed from V and 6 bases from J, the gap between germline ends came to 15 bases. This CDR3 comprises 13 residues. Written as DNA, the CDR3 is TGCAGCGTTGTGTCGTTCCGGGGCTCTGAAGCTTTCTTT. Encoded protein: CSVVSFRGSEAFF.

V and J are TRBV9 and TRBJ1-3; TRBD1 matches 8 bases. The CDR3 runs to 16 residues. V trimming: 1 base; J trimming: 4 bases; junction bases outside the gene matches: 7. Germline CDR1 SGDLS, CDR2 YYNGEE. CDR3 in amino acids: CASSVSGRGLGNTIYF. The CDR3 nucleotides read TGTGCCAGCAGCGTAAGCGGCAGGGGGCTAGGAAACACCATATATTTT. Together with reference TRBV9 and TRBJ1-3, the CDR3 gives the full variable domain: DSGVTQTPKHLITATGQRVTLRCSPRSGDLSVYWYQQSLDQGLQFLIQYYNGEERAKGNILERFSAQQFPDLHSELNLSSLELGDSALYFCASSVSGRGLGNTIYFGEGSWLTVV.